This paragraph covers one T cell receptor beta chain sequence. Its antigen is undetermined. Trimming left V 4 bases short and J 2 bases short, with 12 bases between. The CDR3 extends over 14 amino acids. Germline CDR1 reads MNHNS; CDR2 reads SASEGT. The time point denotes: late sampling 161 to 241 days after vaccination in three convalescent patients. Treatment in this sample: approximately 10-day PBMC culture with coronavirus spike peptide pools or control peptides (ViraFEST assay). These data come from a study of vaccination and CD4 T cells after COVID-19. Study as a whole: Day 14 and days 161 to 241 post-vaccination were the time points at which a few convalescent patients were sampled.

Regarding the study as a whole: In median terms, SARS-CoV-2-reactive clonotypes went from approximately 21 to 40, a nonsignificant rise.

Sequencing of the DNA from cultured CD4+ T cells was carried out with the Oncomine TCR Beta short-read assay. Cultured CD4+ T cells were the source of extracted genomic DNA. One entry per CDR3 protein, called by TCRdb with MiXCR from the PCR reads. In the table there are around 18,000 distinct CDR3 sequences, about 45% of which are singletons. This TCR came from a human donor who had recovered from COVID-19. The source material was CD4+ T cells from blood, cultured in vitro, sampled about 7 months after SARS-CoV-2 vaccination. This chain links TRBV6-1 with TRBJ2-7; D is possibly TRBD1 (5 bases). CDR3: CASSVLSGPYEQYF. In DNA form, the CDR3 reads TGTGCCAGCAGTGTTTTGTCAGGGCCCTACGAGCAGTACTTC.